The sequence of this T cell receptor beta chain was determined in a study of response to subunit inactivated influenza vaccine. TCRdb reprocessed the RT-PCR reads with MiXCR, giving one entry per CDR3 protein. The data show about 480,000 distinct CDR3 sequences, roughly 13% seen once. Study findings and constraints: Few new T cells, the authors suggested, are recruited by each seasonal influenza vaccination.

A word on this clonotype: Its specificity is not known.

CDR1 LGHNA and CDR2 YSLEER come from the germline V gene. V gave up 0 bases and J gave up 6 bases; unmatched junction bases: 12. The CDR3 consists of 19 residues. The V gene is TRBV4-3, the J gene TRBJ2-1; TRBD2 agrees at 12 bases. The starting material was PBMCs from blood, obtained about 40 days after vaccination. This TCR was recovered from a middle-aged man who received an inactivated influenza vaccine. In nucleotides, the CDR3 is TGCGCCAGCAGCCAAGAGTCCGGGACTAGCGGGTTTAAACCCAATGAGCAGTTCTTC. It translates to CASSQESGTSGFKPNEQFF.